These 8 T cell receptor beta chains share one sample of origin, sequenced in a study of T cell repertoires in cytomegalovirus infection. Each CDR3 protein is one row after TCRdb ran MiXCR on the reads. The top ten clones hold around 3% of a sample with approximately 700,000 distinct CDR3 sequences, about 40% of them seen once. The sample comprised PBMCs. These receptors were obtained from a human donor in good health (CMV status not recorded). Some clones in this sample may be carry-over from other donors' samples.

This clonotype was detected only a few times. CDR3 sequence reads: CASRLRQGGRTEAFF. The CDR3 DNA is TGTGCCAGCAGGCTTAGACAGGGAGGTCGCACTGAAGCTTTCTTT. The chain links TRBV12-3 or TRBV12-4 to TRBJ1-1; 7 bases are a match to TRBD1. Trimming removed 6 bases from V and 4 bases from J; junction bases left unmatched: 11. This CDR3 contains 15 residues.

The rearrangement joins TRBV7-8 to TRBJ2-3; 8 nucleotides match TRBD1. The CDR3 spans 14 residues. V lost 5 bases, J lost 8 bases, and 9 bases stayed unmatched. In germline, CDR1 is SGHVS, CDR2 FQNEAQ. This CDR3 reads CASSPGTGSVTQYF. In nucleotides, the CDR3 is TGTGCCAGCAGCCCAGGGACAGGTTCAGTTACGCAGTATTTT.

The chain links TRBV7-9 to TRBJ2-2; D remains unclear. This CDR3 contains 15 residues. Per germline, CDR1 SEHNR and CDR2 FQNEAQ (reference sequence). The V end lost 2 bases, the J end lost 0 bases, and 7 bases lay between the germline ends. The CDR3 DNA sequence: TGTGCCAGCAGCTTACCAGGACCGAACACCGGGGAGCTGTTTTTT. This gives the protein CASSLPGPNTGELFF.

J is TRBJ2-6 and V is TRBV5-1, with 10 bases aligning to TRBD1. Trimming took 7 bases from V and 2 from J; bases not matched to a gene: 0. The CDR3 has 14 amino acids. CDR1 SGHRS and CDR2 YFSETQ come from the germline V gene. CDR3 bases: TGCGCCAGCGGGACAGGGGCTGGGGCCAACGTCCTGACTTTC. Protein product: CASGTGAGANVLTF. Variable domain in full (rest from reference TRBV5-1 and TRBJ2-6): KAGVTQTPRYLIKTRGQQVTLSCSPISGHRSVSWYQQTPGQGLQFLFEYFSETQRNKGNFPGRFSGRQFSNSRSEMNVSTLELGDSALYLCASGTGAGANVLTFGAGSRLTVL.

The chain uses TRBV11-3 and TRBJ2-7, with a tentative D call TRBD1 (6 bases). The CDR3 length is 14 residues. From germline, CDR1 is SGHNT and CDR2 YENEEA. Deletions cut 3 bases from V and 4 bases from J, with 13 bases between. CDR3 nucleotides: TGTGCCAGCAGCTTCGGTCCAGGGGCATACGAGCAGTACTTC. The encoded protein is CASSFGPGAYEQYF. The variable domain in full, completed from reference TRBV11-3 and TRBJ2-7, reads EAGVVQSPRYKIIEKKQPVAFWCNPISGHNTLYWYLQNLGQGPELLIRYENEEAVDDSQLPKDRFSAERLKGVDSTLKIQPAELGDSAVYLCASSFGPGAYEQYFGPGTRLTVT.

The chain recombines TRBV5-6 with TRBJ2-7, with D perhaps TRBD2 (5 bases). The CDR3 spans 13 residues. The V gene's germline CDR1 is SGHDT and CDR2 YYEEEE. The V and J ends lost 4 bases and 3 bases respectively, with 11 bases between them. CDR3 loop: CASSVMGVYEQYF. The CDR3 DNA is TGTGCCAGCAGCGTGATGGGAGTCTACGAGCAGTACTTC.

This clonotype was observed a handful of times. The rearrangement joins TRBV12-3 or TRBV12-4 to TRBJ2-5; D unclear. Deletions cut 2 bases from V and 5 bases from J, with 12 bases between. The CDR3 runs to 14 residues. The DNA for the CDR3 is TGTGCCAGCAGTTTACTCCAGCTTCTGGAGACCCAGTACTTC. Amino acid sequence: CASSLLQLLETQYF.

Points on this clonotype: The junction differs from germline at one of its ends, possibly a read error. V gene TRBV4-1 combines with J gene TRBJ2-5; D might be TRBD2 (6 bases). The CDR3 consists of 17 residues. Per the germline V gene, CDR1 is MGHRA and CDR2 is YSYEKL. CDR3 nucleotide sequence: TGCGCCAGCAGCCAGGGGGGAAACAGAGAGGTTCAAGCGACCCAGTACTTC. Its protein product is CASSQGGNREVQATQYF.